The present TCR beta chain was sequenced within a study of cytomegalovirus exposure and HLA in healthy donors listed by TCRdb under 2017. At the level of the whole study: In an earlier analysis of several hundred of the donors, 276 Gb of sequence data and 100 million or so unique TCR beta sequences from approximately 180 million T cells were reported. Among the roughly 400 genotyped donors, around 81% belonged to the genetic ancestry cluster associated with self-reported Caucasian donors. A later genetic analysis used genome-wide SNP genotypes for 398 of the 666 donors, treating that subset as a discovery cohort. Roughly 5 DR-DQ haplotypes were handled as single units for association and clustering, since linkage in the cohort was strong. HLA typing included class I and class II loci at four-digit resolution. On average, roughly 250,000 unique TCR beta nucleotide sequences were sequenced per donor among 300 to 500 genotyped donors of the cohort, with around 19% of those sequences being non-productive. A later analysis re-analyzed previously published TCR beta repertoires from 600 to 850 donors and added high-resolution HLA genotyping to study TCR occurrence patterns. To predict cytomegalovirus infection status, the study combined high-throughput TCR immunosequencing, statistical association of individual TCRs with disease status, and machine learning. Donor age, sex, ethnicity and CMV serostatus were compiled alongside the repertoire data. Along with the approximately 700-subject first cohort, a separate validation cohort of over a hundred different subjects was used. In the later analysis, no new phenotypic data were used to find candidate immune exposures; instead, reliance was placed on TCR beta sequences and their occurrence across donors. An early release that covered some 640 HLA-typed donors contained about 290 gigabases of sequencing data and 75 million to 100 million unique TCR sequences. The study profiled the T cell repertoires of hundreds of subjects by immunosequencing and related them to cytomegalovirus serostatus. The study aimed to test whether signatures of past pathogen exposure could be identified by cataloging public T cell receptors. An earlier analysis of about 620 of the donors applied high-throughput TCR beta sequencing to assess whether each TCR beta V gene segment acted as functional or pseudogenic. Every repertoire in the discovery cohort had been generated on one and the same sequencing platform. The number of donors typed differed by locus, with about 629-640 for A, B, C, DRB1 and DQB1, roughly 550 for DQA1, 600 to 610 for DPA1, and some 440 for DPB1. What the research found in general, with its limitations: Across donors, most TCR sequences were observed very rarely, whereas some public TCRs were present in many individuals. A further reported finding was that TCR beta sequences accurately predicted the HLA-A and HLA-B alleles for most subjects in the first cohort. Compared with the approximately 710-donor mean, donors in an Asian-associated ancestry cluster had fewer N-insertions in productive TCRs, according to a later genetic analysis. Because counts were too low, roughly 18 rarely observed V segments, including chromosome 9 orphons, were left out of the earlier analysis of 587 of the donors. In a later genetic analysis, a missense DCLRE1C variant was associated with V-gene and J-gene trimming of TCR beta chains, and the association was replicated in an independent cohort. The 87-base-pair reads could not distinguish some IMGT-functional V segments, including TRBV6-2 and TRBV6-3, so those segments were excluded. The study listed 150 to 200 TCR beta chains as associated with cytomegalovirus. Several of the top co-occurrence clusters appeared to be linked to parvovirus B19, influenza, CMV and Epstein-Barr virus, according to a later analysis. In a later analysis, HLA-associated TCR beta chains showed more clonal expansion and lower generation probabilities than non-associated chains that were equally common. A cluster of highly shared sequence variants was judged likely to represent a technical artifact of the sequencing pipeline. Because HLA typing was unavailable for some donors at each locus, only the typed subset was used in association tests. In vitro tests confirmed that a few of the cytomegalovirus-associated TCR beta chains recognize cytomegalovirus antigens. An earlier analysis of around 540 of the donors showed that most TCR beta V segments appeared in productive rearrangements either about 87% or about 30% of the time, which broadly matched IMGT annotations. In this cohort, only TCR beta chains were sequenced, and detectable features were limited by the absence of alpha or paired-chain data. In a later analysis, more than 15,000 TCR beta sequences were associated with specific HLA alleles at a false discovery rate of 0.05. Presence/absence analyses assumed roughly uniform sequencing depth across donors, an assumption that may not hold. The authors suggested that the approach could potentially be extended to other disease states and immunological phenotypes. In both the original and validation cohorts, the classifier was reported to diagnose cytomegalovirus status with high specificity and sensitivity. For the cohort, immune exposure information was limited to CMV serostatus. Correlated functional status among segregating V segments might be attributable to linkage disequilibrium, but an unknown experimental factor could not be ruled out. When HLA alleles, especially DR and DQ, strongly co-occurred, TCR associations were difficult to assign to individual alleles. A later analysis found that most CMV-associated TCR beta chains appeared HLA-restricted, with HLA associations seemingly driven largely by CMV exposure. In a later analysis, TCR association rates were found to vary across HLA loci, with the most associated TCRs seen for DRB1 alleles and the fewest for HLA-C alleles.

The method was the immunoSEQ multiplex PCR assay. A mixture of 60 forward primers for TCR Vbeta segments and 13 reverse primers for TCR Jbeta segments was used in the multiplex PCR. Amplification of the CDR3 region of rearranged TCR beta genes was performed with a multiplex PCR assay on genomic DNA. The Illumina HiSeq System was used to sequence the amplified TCR beta libraries as 87-base-pair reads. Per the original workflow: Across the 670 or so repertoires, a later analysis counted roughly 77 million unique TCR beta chains, 9 million to 14 million of which were shared by at least two donors. To remove PCR and sequencing errors, raw reads were error-corrected and collapsed into unique sequences using a nearest-neighbor algorithm that merged closely related sequences. Alignment of CDR3 sequences to IMGT reference sequences was used to assign V, D and J gene segments. For a sequence to be retained, at least a six-nucleotide match to both a V gene segment and a J gene segment was required. Rearrangements were called productive when the CDR3 lacked stop codons and stayed in frame with V and J; all others were non-productive. Following IMGT convention, CDR3 was defined as the stretch from the second conserved V-encoded cysteine up to the conserved J-encoded phenylalanine. The earlier analysis of approximately 590 of the donors excluded any sequence lacking an unambiguous match to a single V gene segment. An earlier analysis of over 450 of the donors classified V segments as functional when productive rearrangements were above 56.7% and as segregating when the standard deviation between donors was above 5%. A statistical classification framework was built for diagnosing cytomegalovirus status from the catalog of TCR beta chain sequences. In a later analysis, TCR nucleotide sequences were compared against IMGT/GENE-DB human TR gene sequences so that V and J genes could be assigned. Using the TCRdist pipeline, a later analysis assigned CDR3 sequences along with most-parsimonious VDJ recombination scenarios. In a later analysis, every TCR beta chain was defined by the combination of its CDR3 amino acid sequence and its V-gene family, and reads without a unique V-gene family were dropped. In a later analysis, approximately 590 highly shared, low-generation-probability nucleotide sequences were removed to address suspected cross-contamination and a sequencing artifact. In a later analysis, a clonal expansion index was calculated for each public chain from normalized within-repertoire ranks of inferred template counts. A later analysis computed generation probabilities with a VDJ recombination model fitted to out-of-frame rearrangements, and checked the results against IGoR. In a later analysis, hypergeometric tests were used to score TCR-TCR, TCR-HLA and TCR-CMV co-occurrence, with a repertoire-size bias correction applied to TCR pairs. To estimate false discovery rates, a later analysis permuted the HLA or CMV assignments 20 times. In a later analysis, co-occurring TCRs were grouped using DBSCAN, with TCRdist sequence similarity added in when clustering inside HLA-allele-positive subsets. Repertoires with fewer than 30,000 or more than 120,000 public chains, plus five repertoires with anomalous nucleotide sharing, were excluded from co-occurrence clustering. Imported from immuneACCESS, the table was reduced by TCRdb to in-frame sequences with V and J called. These copies leave out some clones; in studies compared against another copy, an unresolved V gene accounts for under half, and the cause of the remainder is not known. V, J and clone size are taken as reported in that table, and D and trimming were inferred from the DNA itself. This sample's table has entries for fewer than 85,000 clones. The ten largest make up under 4% of the sample.

Comments on this clone: The antigen it binds to is not known. At one end the junction does not follow the germline gene, possibly because of a read error.

The cohort consisted of 670 or so healthy bone marrow donors. All cohort members were sampled while nominally healthy, although unrecorded immune exposures were likely present. The donor tested CMV seropositive, placing the donor among the 250 to 350 seropositive members of the cohort. Each donor provided a peripheral blood sample, and peripheral blood mononuclear cells were used for TCR beta sequencing. Genomic DNA extraction from the blood cell samples was performed with the Qiagen DNeasy Blood Extraction Kit. CDR1 and CDR2 are drawn from the germline V gene (reference sequence): SSHAT, FNYEAQ. The CDR3 numbers 13 residues from cysteine through phenylalanine. Kept here is only the CDR3 DNA, which spans 39 bases and is read in frame from base 1.

The chain employs TRBV7-7 and TRBJ2-5; perhaps TRBD2 is the D gene, with 6 bases matching. The TCR sequence derives from a female donor in good health and CMV-seropositive. The sequencing input was PBMCs. For the CDR3, the sequence is CASSYGGKETQYF. The sequenced DNA is TGTGCTAGCAGCTACGGGGGAAAAGAGACCCAGTACTTC.